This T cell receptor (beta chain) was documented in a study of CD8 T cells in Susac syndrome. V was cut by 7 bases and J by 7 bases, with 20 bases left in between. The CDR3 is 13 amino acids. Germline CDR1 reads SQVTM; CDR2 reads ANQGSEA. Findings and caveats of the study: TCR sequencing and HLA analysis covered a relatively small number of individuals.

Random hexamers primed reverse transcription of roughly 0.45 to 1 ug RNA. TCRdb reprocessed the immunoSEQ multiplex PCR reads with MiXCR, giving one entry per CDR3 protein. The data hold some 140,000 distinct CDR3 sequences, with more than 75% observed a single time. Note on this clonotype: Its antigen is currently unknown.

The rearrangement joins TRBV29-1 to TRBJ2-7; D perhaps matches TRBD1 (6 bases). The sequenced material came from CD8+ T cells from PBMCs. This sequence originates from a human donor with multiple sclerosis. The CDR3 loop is CSGIQGSRGEQYF. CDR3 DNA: TGCAGCGGGATACAGGGCTCGAGGGGAGAGCAGTACTTC.